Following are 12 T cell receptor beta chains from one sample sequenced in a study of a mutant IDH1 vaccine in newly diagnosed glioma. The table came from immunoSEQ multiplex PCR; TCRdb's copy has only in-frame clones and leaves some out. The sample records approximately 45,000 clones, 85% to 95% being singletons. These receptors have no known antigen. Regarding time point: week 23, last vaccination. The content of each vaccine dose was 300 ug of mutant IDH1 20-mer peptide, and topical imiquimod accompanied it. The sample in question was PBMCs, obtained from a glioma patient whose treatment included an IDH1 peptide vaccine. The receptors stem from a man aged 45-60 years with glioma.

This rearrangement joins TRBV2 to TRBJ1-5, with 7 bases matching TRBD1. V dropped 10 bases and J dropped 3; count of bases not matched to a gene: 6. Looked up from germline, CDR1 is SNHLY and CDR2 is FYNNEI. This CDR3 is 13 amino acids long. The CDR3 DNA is TGTGCCACCTCACAGGGGCACAATCAGCCCCAGCATTTT. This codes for CATSQGHNQPQHF.

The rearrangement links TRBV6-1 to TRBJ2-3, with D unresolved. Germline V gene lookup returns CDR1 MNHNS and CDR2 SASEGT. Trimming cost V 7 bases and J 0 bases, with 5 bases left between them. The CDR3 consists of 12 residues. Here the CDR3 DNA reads TGTGCCAGCACCCCTAGCACAGATACGCAGTATTTT. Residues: CASTPSTDTQYF.

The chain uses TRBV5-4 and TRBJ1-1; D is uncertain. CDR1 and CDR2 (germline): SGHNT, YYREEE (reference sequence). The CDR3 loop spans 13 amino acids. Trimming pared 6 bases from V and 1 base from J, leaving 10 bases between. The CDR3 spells CASTTQSNTEAFF. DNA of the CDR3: TGTGCCAGCACCACACAATCGAACACTGAAGCTTTCTTT.

CDR3 in amino acids: CASSIQYEQFF. The CDR3 region has the DNA TGTGCCAGCAGCATCCAGTATGAGCAGTTCTTC. The rearrangement links TRBV2 to TRBJ2-1; D gene uncertain. V lost 6 bases and J lost 8, with 8 bases in between. CDR1 is SNHLY, CDR2 FYNNEI, per germline. CDR3 length: 11 residues.

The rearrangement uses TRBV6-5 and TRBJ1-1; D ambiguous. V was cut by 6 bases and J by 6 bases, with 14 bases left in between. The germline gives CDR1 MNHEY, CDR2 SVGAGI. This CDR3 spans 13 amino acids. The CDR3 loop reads CASSLQIGAEAFF. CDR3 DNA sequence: TGTGCCAGCAGCCTTCAAATCGGGGCTGAAGCTTTCTTT.

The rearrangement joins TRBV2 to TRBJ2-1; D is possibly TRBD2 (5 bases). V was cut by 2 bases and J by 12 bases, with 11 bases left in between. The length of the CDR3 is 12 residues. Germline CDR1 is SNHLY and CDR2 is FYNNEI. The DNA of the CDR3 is TGTGCCAGCAGTGAATGGCTCCGGGGGCAGTTCTTC. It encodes CASSEWLRGQFF.

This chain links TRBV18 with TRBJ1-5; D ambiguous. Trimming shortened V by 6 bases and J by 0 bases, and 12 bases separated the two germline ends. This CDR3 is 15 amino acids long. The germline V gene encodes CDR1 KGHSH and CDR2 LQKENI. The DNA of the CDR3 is TGTGCCAGCTCCGGGGAGTCTTATAGCAATCAGCCCCAGCATTTT. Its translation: CASSGESYSNQPQHF.

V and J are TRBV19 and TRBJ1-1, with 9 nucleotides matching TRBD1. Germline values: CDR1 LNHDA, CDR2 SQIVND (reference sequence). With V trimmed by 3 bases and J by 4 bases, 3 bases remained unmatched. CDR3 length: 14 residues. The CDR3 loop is CASSIGQGSTEAFF. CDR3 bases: TGTGCCAGTAGTATCGGACAGGGGAGCACTGAAGCTTTCTTT.

The CDR3, as DNA: TGCGCCAGCAGCCCCCGGGCCAGCTCAACTAATGAAAAACTGTTTTTT. Its protein is CASSPRASSTNEKLFF. V and J are TRBV4-1 and TRBJ1-4; no clear D. The CDR3 length is 16 residues. The germline CDR1 and CDR2 sequences are MGHRA and YSYEKL. Trimming left V 4 bases short and J 0 bases short, with 12 bases between.

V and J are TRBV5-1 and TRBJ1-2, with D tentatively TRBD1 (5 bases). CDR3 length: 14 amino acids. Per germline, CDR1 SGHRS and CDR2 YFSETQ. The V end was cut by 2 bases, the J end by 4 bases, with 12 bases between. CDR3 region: CASSLMDTFYGYTF. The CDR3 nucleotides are TGCGCCAGCAGCTTAATGGACACCTTCTATGGCTACACCTTC.

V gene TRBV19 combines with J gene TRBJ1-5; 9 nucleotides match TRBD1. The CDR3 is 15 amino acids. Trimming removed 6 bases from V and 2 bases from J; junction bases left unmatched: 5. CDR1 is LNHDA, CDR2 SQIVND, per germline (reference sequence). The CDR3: CASRDRGRGNQPQHF. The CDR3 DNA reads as TGTGCCAGTAGGGACAGGGGAAGGGGCAATCAGCCCCAGCATTTT.

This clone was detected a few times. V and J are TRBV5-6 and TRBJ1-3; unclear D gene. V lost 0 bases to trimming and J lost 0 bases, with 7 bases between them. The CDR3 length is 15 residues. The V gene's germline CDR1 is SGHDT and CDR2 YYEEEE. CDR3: CASSLGPDSGNTIYF. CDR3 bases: TGTGCCAGCAGCTTGGGTCCGGACTCTGGAAACACCATATATTTT.